This passage covers 15 T cell receptor beta chains from one sample sequenced in a study of early T cells in non-severe SARS-CoV-2 infection. TCRdb independently ran MiXCR on the 5' RACE reads; one entry per CDR3 protein. Of 35,000 to 40,000 distinct CDR3 sequences listed, about 9.3% are singletons. Sequenced input: whole blood. Receptor source: an adult who was a healthcare worker with PCR-confirmed SARS-CoV-2 infection or an uninfected control (not recorded which).

This clonotype appeared a few times. This chain uses TRBV3-1 with TRBJ1-2; D might be TRBD1 (5 bases). CDR3 length: 13 residues. The V gene's germline CDR1 is LGHDT and CDR2 YNNKEL (reference sequence). Deletions cut 5 bases from V and 8 bases from J, with 15 bases between. The CDR3 bases are TGTGCCAGCAGCTTTGACCGGGGACTAGGCTACACCTTC. Translated: CASSFDRGLGYTF.

The chain uses TRBV28 and TRBJ2-7, with 7 bases lining up with TRBD1. The CDR3 is 15 amino acids. Germline V gives CDR1 MDHEN, CDR2 SYDVKM. Trimming at V came to 6 bases and at J to 3 bases, leaving 11 bases not matched to a gene. In nucleotides, the CDR3 is TGTGCCAGCAGCGAGTCCAAGGGGGCCATCTACGAGCAGTACTTC. This translates into CASSESKGAIYEQYF.

The chain is built from TRBV30 and TRBJ1-1; a possible D gene is TRBD1 (6 bases). The length of the CDR3 is 13 residues. The germline V gene encodes CDR1 GTSNPN and CDR2 SVGIG (reference sequence). V lost 3 bases, J lost 4 bases, and 12 bases lay in between. Here the CDR3 DNA reads TGTGCCTGGAGCGCCCTCAGGGGCACTGAAGCTTTCTTT. The encoded protein is CAWSALRGTEAFF. Using reference TRBV30 and TRBJ1-1 for the parts outside the CDR3, the full variable domain is SQTIHQWPATLVQPVGSPLSLECTVEGTSNPNLYWYRQAAGRGLQLLFYSVGIGQISSEVPQNLSASRPQDRQFILSSKKLLLSDSGFYLCAWSALRGTEAFFGQGTRLTVV.

The table lists this clonotype with many counts. V usage is TRBV20-1 and J usage is TRBJ1-6, with D unclear. CDR3 length: 14 amino acids. Germline CDR1 DFQATT, CDR2 SNEGSKA (reference sequence). The ends were cut back, 0 bases at V and 5 bases at J, with 8 bases in the middle. Written as DNA, the CDR3 is TGCAGTGCTAGAGATTCCAGAAATAATTCACCCCTCCACTTT. Its protein product is CSARDSRNNSPLHF.

V is TRBV27 and J is TRBJ1-3, with D tentatively TRBD1 (6 bases). CDR3 size: 15 residues. The germline V gene encodes CDR1 MNHEY and CDR2 SMNVEV (reference sequence). The V gene lost 8 bases and the J gene lost 2 bases, with 16 bases spanning the gap. The CDR3 is CASSLTGATGNTIYF. The CDR3 DNA reads as TGTGCCAGCTCCTTAACGGGGGCGACTGGAAACACCATATATTTT.

This clonotype has a count of ten or more. This chain joins TRBV20-1 and TRBJ2-1; TRBD2 agrees at 7 bases. CDR3 length equals 14 residues. Germline CDR1 and CDR2: DFQATT and SNEGSKA (reference sequence). The junction had 3 bases not matched to a gene; V was cut back by 3 bases and J by 1 base. The CDR3 reads CSARQRGSYNEQFF. The CDR3 DNA follows: TGCAGTGCTAGGCAGCGGGGTTCCTACAATGAGCAGTTCTTC.

This chain uses TRBV20-1 with TRBJ1-1; TRBD1 aligns across 7 bases. The CDR3 contains 14 residues. The germline V gene encodes CDR1 DFQATT and CDR2 SNEGSKA (reference sequence). V lost 6 bases and J lost 6; bases outside the gene matches: 13. Here the CDR3 reads CSATMDRPGSEAFF. The CDR3 region has the DNA TGCAGTGCCACCATGGACAGGCCGGGGTCTGAAGCTTTCTTT.

This clonotype was seen at least ten times. The genes are TRBV19 and TRBJ2-5; D uncertain. Germline loops: CDR1 LNHDA, CDR2 SQIVND (reference sequence). V shed 6 bases and J shed 1 base, with 12 bases lying between them. This CDR3 has 14 amino acids. This CDR3 reads CASREKTFQETQYF. The CDR3 DNA follows: TGTGCCAGTAGAGAGAAGACATTCCAAGAGACCCAGTACTTC.

This clonotype was seen many times. The CDR3: CSVDPGQGGDTQYF. The CDR3 DNA reads as TGCAGCGTTGATCCCGGACAGGGTGGAGATACGCAGTATTTT. The chain couples TRBV29-1 to TRBJ2-3; 8 bases line up with TRBD1. V dropped 3 bases and J dropped 5; count of bases not matched to a gene: 7. Germline-derived CDR1 and CDR2 are SQVTM and ANQGSEA. The CDR3 totals 14 residues.

This clonotype was seen ten or more times. The DNA for the CDR3 is TGTGCCACCAGTGATTTGAATGCCGGGGAGCTGTTTTTT. Translating gives CATSDLNAGELFF. This rearrangement joins TRBV24-1 to TRBJ2-2; D is undetermined. Germline V gene lookup returns CDR1 KGHDR and CDR2 SFDVKD. V lost 0 bases and J lost 6, with 4 bases in between. CDR3 length equals 13 residues.

This clonotype was seen many times. The chain joins TRBV24-1 to TRBJ2-1; perhaps TRBD2 as D (7 bases). This CDR3 is 15 amino acids long. Trimming cost V 5 bases and J 3 bases, with 13 bases left between them. Germline CDR1 and CDR2: KGHDR and SFDVKD. DNA of the CDR3: TGTGCCACCAGTGGTGGGGGGGGCCACTACAATGAGCAGTTCTTC. This sequence encodes CATSGGGGHYNEQFF.

This clonotype has just a few counts. The rearrangement uses TRBV5-1 and TRBJ1-1; 9 nucleotides align to TRBD1. This CDR3 has 14 residues. The germline V gene has CDR1 SGHRS and CDR2 YFSETQ. The J segment lost 6 bases and the V segment lost 2 bases, leaving 5 bases of the junction unmatched. The CDR3 loop reads CASSLGQGISEAFF. DNA for the CDR3: TGCGCCAGCAGCTTAGGACAGGGGATCTCTGAAGCTTTCTTT. Combining the CDR3 with reference TRBV5-1 and TRBJ1-1 gives the whole variable domain KAGVTQTPRYLIKTRGQQVTLSCSPISGHRSVSWYQQTPGQGLQFLFEYFSETQRNKGNFPGRFSGRQFSNSRSEMNVSTLELGDSALYLCASSLGQGISEAFFGQGTRLTVV.

The chain combines TRBV11-2 with TRBJ2-5; D remains unclear. This CDR3 has 13 amino acids. Trimming took 1 base from V and 4 from J, leaving 7 bases between them. The germline CDR1 and CDR2 sequences are SGHAT and FQNNGV. The CDR3 loop is CASSLVSGETQYF. CDR3 nucleotide sequence: TGTGCCAGCAGCTTAGTTTCGGGAGAGACCCAGTACTTC.

The CDR3 loop is CASSLQRGAEAFF. The CDR3 bases are TGCGCCAGCAGCTTGCAGAGGGGAGCTGAAGCTTTCTTT. The J gene is TRBJ1-1, the V gene TRBV5-1; a possible D gene is TRBD1 (5 bases). The CDR3 runs 13 residues. The V end was cut by 1 base, the J end by 6 bases, with 10 bases between. Germline V gene lookup returns CDR1 SGHRS and CDR2 YFSETQ.

The table lists this clonotype with a few counts. The genes are TRBV29-1 and TRBJ1-1, with 7 nucleotides matching TRBD1. The J segment lost 2 bases and the V segment lost 4 bases, leaving 13 bases of the junction unmatched. Germline CDR1 reads SQVTM; CDR2 reads ANQGSEA. This CDR3 region has 16 residues. The CDR3 nucleotides are TGCAGCGTTGCAGGGGGTCGAGGCGTCATAAACACTGAAGCTTTCTTT. Translation: CSVAGGRGVINTEAFF.